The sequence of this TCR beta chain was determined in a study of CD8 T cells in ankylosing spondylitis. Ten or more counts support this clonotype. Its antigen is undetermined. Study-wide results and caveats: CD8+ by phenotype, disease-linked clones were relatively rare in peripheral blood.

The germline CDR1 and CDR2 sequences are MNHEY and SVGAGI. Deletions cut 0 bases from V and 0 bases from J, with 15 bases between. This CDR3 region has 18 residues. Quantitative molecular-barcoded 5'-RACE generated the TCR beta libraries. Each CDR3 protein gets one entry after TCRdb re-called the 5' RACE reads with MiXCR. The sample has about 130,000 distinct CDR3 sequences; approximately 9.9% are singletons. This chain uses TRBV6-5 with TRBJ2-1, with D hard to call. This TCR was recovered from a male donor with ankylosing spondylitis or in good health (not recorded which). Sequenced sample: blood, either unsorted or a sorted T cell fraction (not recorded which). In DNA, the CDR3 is TGTGCCAGCAGTTACTCCCCACCTGGGTTGAGCTCCTACAATGAGCAGTTCTTC. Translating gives CASSYSPPGLSSYNEQFF.